Below, 14 T cell receptor beta chains from the same sample are listed, as sequenced in a study of OX40 agonist ivuxolimab in advanced cancers. Data came from immunoSEQ multiplex PCR; TCRdb stores just in-frame clones and leaves some out. The sample records 90,000 or so clones, 92% being singletons. The source material was CD4+ or CD8+ T cells sorted from blood, sampled in a trial of the OX40 agonist ivuxolimab. These TCRs come from an adult with an advanced solid tumor such as melanoma, head and neck, liver or kidney cancer.

The chain joins TRBV29-1 to TRBJ2-3; possible D gene TRBD1, 6 bases. Germline CDR1 and CDR2: SQVTM and ANQGSEA. The CDR3 has 14 amino acids. V was clipped by 5 bases and J by 1 base, with 13 bases between them. For the CDR3, the DNA is TGCAGCGTTTTCGGTCCAGGGGGCACAGATACGCAGTATTTT. It encodes CSVFGPGGTDTQYF.

The chain uses TRBV4-3 and TRBJ2-2, with 8 bases fitting TRBD1. V lost 9 bases to trimming and J lost 1 base; unmatched junction nucleotides: 4. Germline assignment: CDR1 LGHNA and CDR2 YSLEER. The CDR3 covers 14 residues. CDR3 bases: TGCGCCAGGGACAGGGAGCGGAACACCGGGGAGCTGTTTTTT. Translated: CARDRERNTGELFF.

This sequence joins TRBV2 and TRBJ1-5; D gene unclear. CDR1 and CDR2 from the germline V gene are SNHLY and FYNNEI. The V gene lost 2 bases and the J gene lost 1 base, with 6 bases spanning the gap. The CDR3 consists of 14 residues. CDR3 protein: CASSESGSNQPQHF. The CDR3 nucleotides read TGTGCCAGCAGTGAATCGGGAAGCAATCAGCCCCAGCATTTT. Variable domain in full (rest from reference TRBV2 and TRBJ1-5): EPEVTQTPSHQVTQMGQEVILRCVPISNHLYFYWYRQILGQKVEFLVSFYNNEISEKSEIFDDQFSVERPDGSNFTLKIRSTKLEDSAMYFCASSESGSNQPQHFGDGTRLSIL.

The chain links TRBV5-6 to TRBJ2-3; 8 bases match TRBD2. Unmatched junction bases numbered 7, after V lost 5 bases and J lost 2 bases. The CDR3 has 15 residues. Germline CDR1 reads SGHDT; CDR2 reads YYEEEE. The CDR3 sequence: CASSPTSGTTDTQYF. The CDR3 DNA reads as TGTGCCAGCAGTCCAACTAGCGGAACCACAGATACGCAGTATTTT.

The chain recombines TRBV6-6 with TRBJ2-7; TRBD1 agrees at 9 bases. The germline V gene has CDR1 MNHNY and CDR2 SVGAGI (reference sequence). With V trimmed by 6 bases and J by 4 bases, 7 bases remained unmatched. CDR3 size: 14 residues. DNA of the CDR3: TGTGCCAGCAGGCACAGGGGGCGCGAGTACGAGCAGTACTTC. Its translation is CASRHRGREYEQYF.

The gene calls are TRBV5-1 and TRBJ2-5, with 10 bases aligning to TRBD1. This CDR3 contains 15 residues. From germline, CDR1 is SGHRS and CDR2 YFSETQ. Losses at the gene ends were 5 bases for V and 5 bases for J; bases not matched to a gene: 9. The DNA for the CDR3 is TGCGCCAGCAGTTCCGGGACAGGGGTTGGGGAGACCCAGTACTTC. Translated: CASSSGTGVGETQYF.

V gene TRBV10-3 combines with J gene TRBJ2-1; TRBD2 matches 9 bases. V dropped 6 bases and J dropped 3; count of bases not matched to a gene: 6. Germline assignment: CDR1 ENHRY and CDR2 SYGVKD. The CDR3 consists of 15 residues. The DNA of the CDR3 is TGTGCCATCAGGTTAGCGGGAGAGGGCTACAATGAGCAGTTCTTC. This gives the protein CAIRLAGEGYNEQFF.

The chain couples TRBV6-5 to TRBJ2-7; 7 nucleotides line up with TRBD1. The CDR3 contains 15 residues. The germline CDR1 and CDR2 sequences are MNHEY and SVGAGI. V lost 5 bases to trimming and J lost 3 bases; unmatched junction nucleotides: 10. Written as DNA, the CDR3 is TGTGCCAGCAGTCTCTACTCGACAGGGTACTACGAGCAGTACTTC. This translates into CASSLYSTGYYEQYF.

The chain employs TRBV28 and TRBJ2-7, with 7 nucleotides matching TRBD2. CDR1 and CDR2 (germline): MDHEN, SYDVKM. V gave up 5 bases and J gave up 5 bases; unmatched junction bases: 9. This CDR3 contains 14 residues. The CDR3 spells CASSHGSSGDEQYF. For the CDR3, the DNA is TGTGCCAGCAGTCATGGGTCGAGCGGGGACGAGCAGTACTTC.

The gene calls are TRBV6-5 and TRBJ2-7, with D unclear. This CDR3 region has 14 residues. Per germline, CDR1 MNHEY and CDR2 SVGAGI. Trimming removed 6 bases from V and 0 bases from J, with 12 bases in between. CDR3 protein: CASSPRVFSYEQYF. The CDR3 DNA reads TGTGCCAGCAGCCCCAGAGTCTTCTCCTACGAGCAGTACTTC.

The gene calls are TRBV5-1 and TRBJ2-7; D unclear. The CDR3 consists of 16 residues. V was shortened by 0 bases and J by 0 bases, with 13 bases between the two germline ends. Germline CDR1 SGHRS, CDR2 YFSETQ. The CDR3, as DNA: TGCGCCAGCAGCTTGGTCAAGGCGATGAACTCCTACGAGCAGTACTTC. Protein sequence: CASSLVKAMNSYEQYF.

The chain recombines TRBV5-8 with TRBJ1-3; D is unclear. Trimming pared 2 bases from V and 0 bases from J, leaving 18 bases between. The CDR3 covers 18 residues. Per the germline V gene, CDR1 is SGHTS and CDR2 is YDEGEE. CDR3 nucleotide sequence: TGTGCCAGCAGCTTTGCGTCCGGGTCCGTTTTCTCTGGAAACACCATATATTTT. Its translation: CASSFASGSVFSGNTIYF.

The chain combines TRBV29-1 with TRBJ2-4; D call uncertain. The V end lost 3 bases, the J end lost 10 bases, and 16 bases lay between the germline ends. Germline CDR1 SQVTM, CDR2 ANQGSEA. This CDR3 has 13 residues. CDR3: CSVESQARGIQYF. As DNA, the CDR3 is TGCAGCGTTGAGAGCCAAGCCCGAGGAATTCAGTACTTC.

The rearrangement links TRBV30 to TRBJ1-3, with D unresolved. The V and J ends lost 4 bases and 4 bases respectively, with 14 bases between them. The CDR3 is 14 amino acids. Germline-derived CDR1 and CDR2 are GTSNPN and SVGIG (reference sequence). CDR3 DNA sequence: TGTGCCTGGAACCCCGTCTTCTCGGGAAACACCATATATTTT. It is translated as CAWNPVFSGNTIYF. The variable domain in full, completed from reference TRBV30 and TRBJ1-3, reads SQTIHQWPATLVQPVGSPLSLECTVEGTSNPNLYWYRQAAGRGLQLLFYSVGIGQISSEVPQNLSASRPQDRQFILSSKKLLLSDSGFYLCAWNPVFSGNTIYFGEGSWLTVV.